The sequence of this TCR beta chain was determined in a study of blood T cell repertoires in COVID-19. Study as a whole: Samples representing acute and convalescent COVID-19 were sourced from the United States, Italy and Spain. Sources were T cells, B-cell-depleted T cells, or PBMCs; the material itself was cDNA or gDNA.

The authors' processing: Estimation of nucleated cell counts relied on the amplification of reference gene primers. Produced via immunoSEQ multiplex PCR; TCRdb's table is partial and in-frame only. V, J and clone size are those of that table, while D and trimming were read from the DNA. The repertoire holds some 100,000 clones, with roughly 90% as singletons. The CDR3 spans 14 residues. Germline V gene lookup returns CDR1 KGHSH and CDR2 LQKENI. V lost 3 bases to trimming and J lost 8 bases, with 16 bases between them. This clonotype originated in a woman in her 70s with acute or convalescent COVID-19. The chain has TRBV18 and TRBJ1-2, with D possibly being TRBD1 (6 bases). Sequencing was done on a sample of peripheral blood. CDR3 sequence: CASSPQQPRGGYTF. Written as DNA, the CDR3 is TGTGCCAGCTCACCCCAACAGCCGAGGGGGGGCTACACCTTC.